This T cell receptor beta chain was obtained from a study of identical twins (dated by TCRdb to the mid-2010s). Regarding the complete study: The study deep-sequenced TCR alpha and beta repertoires from monozygotic twins, unrelated adults of various ages and cord blood to test whether fetal clonotypes persist. To rule out contamination, replicate twin experiments were performed at different times with different library preparation protocols.

According to the germline V gene, CDR1 reads SGHRS and CDR2 reads YFSETQ. At the junction V is shortened by 0 bases and J by 4 bases, with 9 bases in between. The CDR3 sequence holds 14 residues, the cysteine and phenylalanine included. Only the CDR3 part of the read is kept: 42 bases, read in frame from the first base. Results and caveats for the whole study, not just this receptor: Abundant cord blood beta clonotypes carried fewer insertions; young adult naive repertoires showed a weaker similar trend, while memory repertoires showed none. Conclusions relied on cross-sectional statistical analysis, since the same donors could not be followed over many years. Invariant T cells such as MAIT and iNKT could partly confound zero-insertion analyses, though diverse VJ usage argued against this for most clonotypes. A weaker excess of twin sharing was found in beta out-of-frame sequences because the signal-to-noise ratio was lowered by fewer shared sequences. Compared with coincidental sharing between unrelated individuals, out-of-frame TCR alpha sequences shared between twins showed an excess of sequences with low generation probability. In monozygotic twins, recombination models systematically underestimated out-of-frame TCR alpha sharing, but the models matched the sharing seen between unrelated individuals.

Every donor in the study was a healthy Caucasian. The protocol used for the library was 5' RACE. Sequenced on an Illumina HiSeq 2000. Template switching added a universal primer binding site, and the final cDNA carried a unique molecular identifier that allowed TCR cDNA molecules to be counted accurately. First-strand cDNA for TCR alpha and beta chains was synthesized from specific primers in the conserved constant-segment region. To control for contamination, each cDNA library was double barcoded with a SMART-Mk sample barcode plus Illumina barcodes. TruSeq adapter sequences along with Illumina sample barcodes were introduced in two successive PCR steps. The TCR alpha and beta cDNA libraries were sequenced on the Illumina HiSeq platform using custom primers. The paper's processing steps were these. Unique molecular identifiers were extracted from raw reads with MiGEC, and CDR3 positions were determined with MiXCR. For each individual, recombination models were inferred using an EM algorithm with the repgenHMM and IGoR tools. Shared clonotypes were analyzed with the tcR package in R, and sharing was normalized by the product of cloneset sizes. Out-of-frame nonproductive sequences were analyzed to study raw recombination free of thymic and clonal selection effects. TCRdb reanalyzed the raw reads on its own, using fastp at Q25 for trimming and MiXCR for clone calling, and kept in-frame beta chains. Rows are unified per CDR3 protein, each entry keeping the most common DNA and genes. These V and J calls originate from TCRdb's pipeline instead of the authors' own analysis. This sample lists 1.5 million to 2 million distinct CDR3 sequences; about 30% were detected once. The ten top clones hold 0.27% of the sample.

This clonotype was seen many times. Its antigen target is currently unknown. Qualities for individual bases were not recorded, and no much larger clone is one base off. Sequencing input: cord blood. The chain is assembled from TRBV5-1 and TRBJ2-3; the D gene is perhaps TRBD2, on 5 matching bases. The receptor was isolated from a newborn girl in good health. The DNA is TGCGCCAGCAGCTTGGCTAGCCCTGCAGATACGCAGTATTTT. Its coded protein is CASSLASPADTQYF.